The clone carrying this T cell receptor (beta chain) was seen a single time. The antigen is not known. One end of the junction does not line up with germline, which may come from a read error. Sequenced by immunoSEQ multiplex PCR; TCRdb stores in-frame clones only, minus some. The sample contains 57,000 or so clones, nearly 80% of which appear only once. The data were obtained in a study of vaccination effects on CD4 cells after COVID-19. Findings and limits, study-wide: There was marked clonal contraction among infection- and vaccine-induced clones late after vaccination.

The CDR3 sequence is 11 residues long. Germline V gene lookup returns CDR1 SNHLY and CDR2 FYNNEI. The culture ran for roughly ten days before CD4+ T cells were isolated. The participants, recipients of two vaccine doses, got either BNT162b2 or mRNA-1273. Neither prior SARS-CoV-2 infection nor positive nucleocapsid antibodies were present in the vaccine recipients. Half-medium exchanges with IL-2 medium took place on days 3 and 7. The chain is built from TRBV2 and TRBJ2-1; the D call may be TRBD1 or TRBD2 (5 bases each). The source is a human donor who received a COVID-19 vaccine. The source material was CD4+ T cells from PBMCs cultured without peptide, sampled after COVID-19 vaccination. CDR3 nucleotides: TGTGCCAGCAGTGACAGGGACCTCCGGGTCTTC. The encoded protein is CASSDRDLRVF.